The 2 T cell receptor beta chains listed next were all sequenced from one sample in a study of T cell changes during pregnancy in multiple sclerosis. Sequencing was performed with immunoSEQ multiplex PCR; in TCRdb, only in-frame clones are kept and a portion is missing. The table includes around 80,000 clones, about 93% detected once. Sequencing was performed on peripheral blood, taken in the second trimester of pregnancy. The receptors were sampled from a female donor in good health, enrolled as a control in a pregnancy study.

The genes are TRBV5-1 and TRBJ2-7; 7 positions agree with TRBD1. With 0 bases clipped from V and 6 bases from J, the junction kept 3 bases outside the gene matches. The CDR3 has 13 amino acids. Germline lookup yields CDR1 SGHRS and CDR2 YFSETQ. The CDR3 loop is CASSLGQGGEQYF. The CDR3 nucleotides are TGCGCCAGCAGCTTGGGACAGGGTGGCGAGCAGTACTTC.

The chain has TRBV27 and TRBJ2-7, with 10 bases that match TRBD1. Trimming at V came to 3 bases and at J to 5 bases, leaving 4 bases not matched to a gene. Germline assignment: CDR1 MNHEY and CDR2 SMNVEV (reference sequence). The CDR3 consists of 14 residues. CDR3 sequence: CASSFPGTGDEQYF. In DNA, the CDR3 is TGTGCCAGCAGTTTTCCCGGGACAGGGGACGAGCAGTACTTC.